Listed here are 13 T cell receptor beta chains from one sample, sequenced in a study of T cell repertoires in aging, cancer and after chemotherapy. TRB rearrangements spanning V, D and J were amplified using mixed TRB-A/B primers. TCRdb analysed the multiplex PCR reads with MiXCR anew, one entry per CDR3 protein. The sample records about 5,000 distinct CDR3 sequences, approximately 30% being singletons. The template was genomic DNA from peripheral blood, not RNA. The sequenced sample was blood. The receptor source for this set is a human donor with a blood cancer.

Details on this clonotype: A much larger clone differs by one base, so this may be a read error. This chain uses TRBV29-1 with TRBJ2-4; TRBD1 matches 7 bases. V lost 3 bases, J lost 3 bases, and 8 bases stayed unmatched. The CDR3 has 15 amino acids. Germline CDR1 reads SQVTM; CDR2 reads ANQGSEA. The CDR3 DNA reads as TGCAGCGTTGAGGTGATAGGGGGCATCAAAAACATTCAGTACTTC. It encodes CSVEVIGGIKNIQYF.

CDR3 in DNA: TGCAGTGCTAGCCAGAGGTCCGAGCAGTACTTC. Protein: CSASQRSEQYF. The gene calls are TRBV20-1 and TRBJ2-7; D gene uncertain. The V gene's germline CDR1 is DFQATT and CDR2 SNEGSKA (reference sequence). Trimming cost V 3 bases and J 6 bases, with 9 bases left between them. The CDR3 sequence is 11 residues long.

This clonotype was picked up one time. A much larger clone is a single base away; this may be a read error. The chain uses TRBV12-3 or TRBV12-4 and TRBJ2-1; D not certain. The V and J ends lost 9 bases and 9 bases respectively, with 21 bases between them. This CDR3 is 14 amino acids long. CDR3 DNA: TGTGCCAGTAGTACCGGGTGGGCACAACCTGAGCAGTTCTTC. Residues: CASSTGWAQPEQFF.

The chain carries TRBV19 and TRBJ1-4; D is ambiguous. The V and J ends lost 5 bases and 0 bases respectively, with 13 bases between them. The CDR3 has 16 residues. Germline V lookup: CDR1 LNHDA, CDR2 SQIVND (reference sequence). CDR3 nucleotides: TGTGCCAGTAGTTCCCAGCCACGAGCAACTAATGAAAAACTGTTTTTT. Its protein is CASSSQPRATNEKLFF.

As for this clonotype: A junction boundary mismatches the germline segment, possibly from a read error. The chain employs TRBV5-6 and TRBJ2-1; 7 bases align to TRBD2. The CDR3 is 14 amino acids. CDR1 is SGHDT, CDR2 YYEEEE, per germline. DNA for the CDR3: TGTGTCAGCAGCGGGACGGCCAAGGGGAATGAGCAGTTCTTC. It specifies CVSSGTAKGNEQFF.

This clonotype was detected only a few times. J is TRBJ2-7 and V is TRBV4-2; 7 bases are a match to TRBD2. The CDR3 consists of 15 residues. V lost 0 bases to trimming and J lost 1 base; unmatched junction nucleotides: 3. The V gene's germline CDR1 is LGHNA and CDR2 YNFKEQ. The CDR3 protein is CASSQESGVSYEQYF. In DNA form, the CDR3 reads TGTGCCAGCAGCCAAGAGAGCGGGGTTTCCTACGAGCAGTACTTC.

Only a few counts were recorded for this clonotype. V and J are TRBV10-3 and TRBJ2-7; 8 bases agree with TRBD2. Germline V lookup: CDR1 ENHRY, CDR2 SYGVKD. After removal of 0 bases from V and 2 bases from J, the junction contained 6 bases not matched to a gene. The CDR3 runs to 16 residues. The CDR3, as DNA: TGTGCCATCAGTGAGTCAAGCGGGGGCCTCCCCTACGAGCAGTACTTC. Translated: CAISESSGGLPYEQYF.

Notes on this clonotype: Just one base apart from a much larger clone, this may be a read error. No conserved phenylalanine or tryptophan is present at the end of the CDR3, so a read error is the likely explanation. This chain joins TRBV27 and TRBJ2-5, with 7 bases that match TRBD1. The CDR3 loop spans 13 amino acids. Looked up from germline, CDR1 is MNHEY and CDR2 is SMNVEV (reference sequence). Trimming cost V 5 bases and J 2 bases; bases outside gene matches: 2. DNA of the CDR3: TGTGCCAGCAGTCTCAGGGGGCAAGAGACCCAGTACTTA. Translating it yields CASSLRGQETQYL.

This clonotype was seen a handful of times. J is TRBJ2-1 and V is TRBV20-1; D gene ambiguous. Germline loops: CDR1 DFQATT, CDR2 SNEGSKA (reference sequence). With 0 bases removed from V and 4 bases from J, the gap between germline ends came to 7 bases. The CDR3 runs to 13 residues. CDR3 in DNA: TGCAGTGCTAGAGAGGTACAGTACAATGAGCAGTTCTTC. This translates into CSAREVQYNEQFF.

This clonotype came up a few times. The CDR3 DNA is TGTGCCAGCAGTTATTCCCCCTTGAACACTGAAGCTTTCTTT. This codes for CASSYSPLNTEAFF. The chain couples TRBV12-3 or TRBV12-4 to TRBJ1-1; D uncertain. There are 14 residues in the CDR3. Between the trimmed V and J ends, which lost 4 bases and 0 bases, there was a span of 9 bases.

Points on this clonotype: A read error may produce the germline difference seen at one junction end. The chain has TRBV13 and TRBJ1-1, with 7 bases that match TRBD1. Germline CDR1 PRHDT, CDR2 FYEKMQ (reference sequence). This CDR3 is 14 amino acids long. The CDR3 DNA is TGTGCCAGCAGCCCTACGGGACAGAACACTGAAGCTCTCTTT. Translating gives CASSPTGQNTEALF.

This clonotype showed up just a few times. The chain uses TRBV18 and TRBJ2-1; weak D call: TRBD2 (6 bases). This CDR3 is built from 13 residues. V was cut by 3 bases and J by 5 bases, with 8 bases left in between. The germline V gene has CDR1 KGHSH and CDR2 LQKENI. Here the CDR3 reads CASSPRGDNEQFF. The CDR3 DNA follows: TGTGCCAGCTCACCTCGCGGGGACAATGAGCAGTTCTTC.

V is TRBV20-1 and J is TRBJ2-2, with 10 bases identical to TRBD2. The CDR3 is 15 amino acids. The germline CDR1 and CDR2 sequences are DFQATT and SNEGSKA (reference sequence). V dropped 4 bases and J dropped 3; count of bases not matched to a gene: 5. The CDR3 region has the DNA TGCAGTGCTACGGTAGCGGGGGGCCACACCGGGGAGCTGTTTTTT. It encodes CSATVAGGHTGELFF.